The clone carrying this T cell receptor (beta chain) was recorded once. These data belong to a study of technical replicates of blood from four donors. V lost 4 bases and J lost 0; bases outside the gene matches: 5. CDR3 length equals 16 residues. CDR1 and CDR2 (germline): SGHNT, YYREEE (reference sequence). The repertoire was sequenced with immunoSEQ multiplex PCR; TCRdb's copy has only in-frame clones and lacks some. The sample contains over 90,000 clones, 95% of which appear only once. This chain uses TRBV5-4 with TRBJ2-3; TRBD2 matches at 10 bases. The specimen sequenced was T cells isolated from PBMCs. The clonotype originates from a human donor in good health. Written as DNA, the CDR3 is TGTGCCAGCAGCCGGATAGCGGGAGGAAGCACAGATACGCAGTATTTT. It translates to CASSRIAGGSTDTQYF.